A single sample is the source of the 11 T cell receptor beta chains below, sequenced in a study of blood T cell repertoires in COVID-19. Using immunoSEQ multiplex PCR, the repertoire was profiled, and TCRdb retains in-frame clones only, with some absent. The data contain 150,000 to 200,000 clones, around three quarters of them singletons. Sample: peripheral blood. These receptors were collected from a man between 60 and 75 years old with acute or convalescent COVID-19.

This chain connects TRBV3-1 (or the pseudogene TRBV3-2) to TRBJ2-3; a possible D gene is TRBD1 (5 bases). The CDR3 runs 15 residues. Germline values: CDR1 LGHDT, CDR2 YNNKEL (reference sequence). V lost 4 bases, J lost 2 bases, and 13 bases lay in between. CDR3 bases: TGTGCCAGCAGCCTCGGACAAACCGACACAGATACGCAGTATTTT. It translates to CASSLGQTDTDTQYF.

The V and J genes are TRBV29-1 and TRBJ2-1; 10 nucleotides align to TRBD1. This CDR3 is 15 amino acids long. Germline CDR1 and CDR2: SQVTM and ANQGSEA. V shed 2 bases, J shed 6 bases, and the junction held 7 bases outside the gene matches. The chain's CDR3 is CSVERTGTGANEQFF. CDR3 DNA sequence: TGCAGCGTTGAACGAACCGGGACAGGGGCCAATGAGCAGTTCTTC.

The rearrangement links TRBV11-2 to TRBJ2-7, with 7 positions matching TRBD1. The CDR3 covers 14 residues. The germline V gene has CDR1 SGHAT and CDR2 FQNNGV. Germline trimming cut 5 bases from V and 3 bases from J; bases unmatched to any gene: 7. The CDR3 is CASSVRDRDYEQYF. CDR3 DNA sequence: TGTGCCAGCAGCGTCCGGGACAGAGACTACGAGCAGTACTTC.

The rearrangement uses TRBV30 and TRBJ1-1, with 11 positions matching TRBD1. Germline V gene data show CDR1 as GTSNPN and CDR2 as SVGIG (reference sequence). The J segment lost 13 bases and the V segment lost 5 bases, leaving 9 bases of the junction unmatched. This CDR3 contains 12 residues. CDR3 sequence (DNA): TGTGCCTGGGAACTAGGACAGGGGGCTCATTTCTTT. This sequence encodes CAWELGQGAHFF.

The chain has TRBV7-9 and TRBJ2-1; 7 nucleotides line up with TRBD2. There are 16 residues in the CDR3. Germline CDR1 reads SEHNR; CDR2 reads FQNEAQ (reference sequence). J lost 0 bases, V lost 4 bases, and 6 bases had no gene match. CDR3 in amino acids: CASSSTRDYSYNEQFF. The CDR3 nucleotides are TGTGCCAGCAGCTCAACCCGGGACTACTCCTACAATGAGCAGTTCTTC.

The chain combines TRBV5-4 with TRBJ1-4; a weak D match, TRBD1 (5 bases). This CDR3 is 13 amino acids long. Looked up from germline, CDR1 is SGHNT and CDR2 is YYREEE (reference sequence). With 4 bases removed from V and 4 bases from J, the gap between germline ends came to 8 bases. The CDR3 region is CASSGGINEKLFF. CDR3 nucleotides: TGTGCCAGCAGCGGGGGGATTAATGAAAAACTGTTTTTT.

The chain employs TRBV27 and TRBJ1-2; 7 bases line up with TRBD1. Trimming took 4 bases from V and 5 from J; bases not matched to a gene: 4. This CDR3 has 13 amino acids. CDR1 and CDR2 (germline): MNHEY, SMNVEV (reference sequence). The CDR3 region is CASSSRDRYGYTF. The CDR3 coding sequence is TGTGCCAGCAGTTCCCGGGACAGATATGGCTACACCTTC.

The CDR3 DNA is TGCAGCCCGACAGGGGACGACAATGAGCAGTTCTTC. Translation: CSPTGDDNEQFF. The rearrangement links TRBV29-1 to TRBJ2-1; 8 bases align to TRBD1. Germline CDR1 is SQVTM and CDR2 is ANQGSEA. V shed 8 bases and J 5 bases; nucleotides not matched to a gene: 5. The CDR3 runs to 12 residues.

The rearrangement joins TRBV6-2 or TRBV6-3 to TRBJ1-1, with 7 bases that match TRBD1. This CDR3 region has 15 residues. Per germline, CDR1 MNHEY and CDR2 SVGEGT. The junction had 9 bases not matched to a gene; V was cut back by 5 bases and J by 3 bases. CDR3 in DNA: TGTGCCAGCAGTGACTTCAGGGGGGAGCACACTGAAGCTTTCTTT. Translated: CASSDFRGEHTEAFF.

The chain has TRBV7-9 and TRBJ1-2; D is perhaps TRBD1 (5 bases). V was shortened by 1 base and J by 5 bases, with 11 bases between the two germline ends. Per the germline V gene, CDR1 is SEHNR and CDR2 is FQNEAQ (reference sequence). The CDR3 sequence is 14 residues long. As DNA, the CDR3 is TGTGCCAGCAGCTTAGAGGGGCAGTTTTATGGCTACACCTTC. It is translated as CASSLEGQFYGYTF. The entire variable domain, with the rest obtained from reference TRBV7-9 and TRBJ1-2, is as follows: DTGVSQNPRHKITKRGQNVTFRCDPISEHNRLYWYRQTLGQGPEFLTYFQNEAQLEKSRLLSDRFSAERPKGSFSTLEIQRTEQGDSAMYLCASSLEGQFYGYTFGSGTRLTVV.

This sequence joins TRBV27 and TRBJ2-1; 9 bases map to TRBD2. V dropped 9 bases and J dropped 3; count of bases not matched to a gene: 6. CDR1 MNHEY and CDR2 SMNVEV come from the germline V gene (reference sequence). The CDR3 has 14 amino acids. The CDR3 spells CASFSGGLYNEQFF. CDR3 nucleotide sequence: TGTGCCAGTTTTAGCGGGGGTCTCTACAATGAGCAGTTCTTC.